This TCR beta chain emerged from a study of Graves' ophthalmopathy and Graves' hyperthyroidism. This clonotype was seen many times. Scientists amplified the TCR beta CDR3 regions from RNA transcripts. HTBI primers were employed in first-round RT-PCR, then a second-round multiplex PCR followed. MiXCR, applied by TCRdb to the multiplex PCR reads, yields one record per CDR3 protein. Among about 390,000 distinct CDR3 sequences, about 17% were seen once, and the ten largest hold roughly 2.6%. Enrolled hyperthyroidism patients had a new diagnosis, a duration under 2 months, and an age of 18 to 65. Germline CDR1 is SQVTM and CDR2 is ANQGSEA. The ends were cut back, 7 bases at V and 8 bases at J, with 14 bases in the middle. CDR3 length: 11 residues.

The chain links TRBV29-1 to TRBJ1-1; D is ambiguous. Material: peripheral blood. This receptor was taken from an adult woman with stable Graves' hyperthyroidism. The CDR3 bases are TGCAGCGCCGGATATGACTGGGAAGCTTTCTTT. Its protein is CSAGYDWEAFF.